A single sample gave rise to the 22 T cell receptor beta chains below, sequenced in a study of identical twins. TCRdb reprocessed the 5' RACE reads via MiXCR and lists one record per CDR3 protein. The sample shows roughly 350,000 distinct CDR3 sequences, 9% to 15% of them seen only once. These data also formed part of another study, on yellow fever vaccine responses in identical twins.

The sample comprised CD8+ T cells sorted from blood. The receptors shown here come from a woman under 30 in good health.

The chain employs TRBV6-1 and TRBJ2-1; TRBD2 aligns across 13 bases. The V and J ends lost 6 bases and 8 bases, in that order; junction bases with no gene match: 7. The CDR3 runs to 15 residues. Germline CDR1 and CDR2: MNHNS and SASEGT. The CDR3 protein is CASRKLAGGLDEQFF. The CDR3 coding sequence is TGTGCCAGCAGGAAACTAGCGGGGGGGCTTGATGAGCAGTTCTTC.

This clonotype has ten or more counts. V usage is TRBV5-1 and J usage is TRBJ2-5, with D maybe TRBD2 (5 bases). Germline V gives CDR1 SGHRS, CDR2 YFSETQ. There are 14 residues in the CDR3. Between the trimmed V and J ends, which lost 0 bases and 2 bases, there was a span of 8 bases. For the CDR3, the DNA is TGCGCCAGCAGCTTGGGTTGGGAGCAAGAGACCCAGTACTTC. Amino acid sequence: CASSLGWEQETQYF.

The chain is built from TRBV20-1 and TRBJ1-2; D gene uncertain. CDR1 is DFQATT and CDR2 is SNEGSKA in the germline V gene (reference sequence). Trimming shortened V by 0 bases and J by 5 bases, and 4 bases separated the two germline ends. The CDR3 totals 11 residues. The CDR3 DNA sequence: TGCAGTGCTAGAGATTTGTATGGCTACACCTTC. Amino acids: CSARDLYGYTF.

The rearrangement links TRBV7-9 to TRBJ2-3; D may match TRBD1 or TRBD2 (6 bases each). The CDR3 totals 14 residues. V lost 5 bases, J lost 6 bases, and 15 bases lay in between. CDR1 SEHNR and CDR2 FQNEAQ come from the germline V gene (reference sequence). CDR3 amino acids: CASSNGGMFDTQYF. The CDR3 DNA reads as TGTGCCAGCAGCAACGGGGGCATGTTTGATACGCAGTATTTT.

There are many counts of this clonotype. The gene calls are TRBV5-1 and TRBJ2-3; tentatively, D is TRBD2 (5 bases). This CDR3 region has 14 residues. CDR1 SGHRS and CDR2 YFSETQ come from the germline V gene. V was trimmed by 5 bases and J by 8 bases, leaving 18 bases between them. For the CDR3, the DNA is TGCGCCAGCAGTTCCCCCGAGGGAAGAGGTACGCAGTATTTT. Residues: CASSSPEGRGTQYF.

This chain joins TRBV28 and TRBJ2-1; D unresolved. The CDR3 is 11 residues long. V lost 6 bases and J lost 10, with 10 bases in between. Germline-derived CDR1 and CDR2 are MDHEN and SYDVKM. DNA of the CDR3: TGTGCCAGCAGATATGGGCGAGAGCAGTTCTTC. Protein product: CASRYGREQFF.

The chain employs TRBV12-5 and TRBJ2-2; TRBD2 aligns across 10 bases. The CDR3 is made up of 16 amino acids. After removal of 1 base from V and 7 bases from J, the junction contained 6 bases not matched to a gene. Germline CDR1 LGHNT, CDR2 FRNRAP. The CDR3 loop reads CASGLAPASGSGELFF. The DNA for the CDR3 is TGTGCTAGTGGTTTGGCCCCCGCTAGCGGGAGCGGGGAGCTGTTTTTT.

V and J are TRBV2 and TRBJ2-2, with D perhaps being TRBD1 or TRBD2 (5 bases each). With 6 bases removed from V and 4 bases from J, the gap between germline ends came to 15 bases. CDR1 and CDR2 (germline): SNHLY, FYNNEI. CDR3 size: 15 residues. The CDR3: CASRHTGTTTGELFF. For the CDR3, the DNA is TGTGCCAGCAGACATACCGGGACCACCACCGGGGAGCTGTTTTTT.

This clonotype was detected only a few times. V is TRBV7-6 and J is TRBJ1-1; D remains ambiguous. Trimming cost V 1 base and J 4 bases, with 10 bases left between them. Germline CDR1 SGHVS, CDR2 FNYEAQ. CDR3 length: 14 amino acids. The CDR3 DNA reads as TGTGCCAGCAGCTTAGGTAGGGAGGGCACTGAAGCTTTCTTT. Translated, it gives CASSLGREGTEAFF.

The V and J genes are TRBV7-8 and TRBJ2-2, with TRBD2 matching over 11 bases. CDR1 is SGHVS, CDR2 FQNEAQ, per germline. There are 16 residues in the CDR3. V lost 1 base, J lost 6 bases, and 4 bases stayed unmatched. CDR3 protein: CASSLVASGRSGELFF. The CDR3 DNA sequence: TGTGCCAGCAGCTTAGTCGCTAGCGGGAGGTCCGGGGAGCTGTTTTTT.

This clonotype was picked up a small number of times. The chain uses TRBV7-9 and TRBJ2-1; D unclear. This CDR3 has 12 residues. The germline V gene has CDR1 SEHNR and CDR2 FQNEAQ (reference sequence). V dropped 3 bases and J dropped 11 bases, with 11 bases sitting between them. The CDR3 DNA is TGTGCCAGCAGCTTTGAGGCCAGAAAGCAGTTCTTC. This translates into CASSFEARKQFF. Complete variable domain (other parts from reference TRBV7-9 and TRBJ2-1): DTGVSQNPRHKITKRGQNVTFRCDPISEHNRLYWYRQTLGQGPEFLTYFQNEAQLEKSRLLSDRFSAERPKGSFSTLEIQRTEQGDSAMYLCASSFEARKQFFGPGTRLTVL.

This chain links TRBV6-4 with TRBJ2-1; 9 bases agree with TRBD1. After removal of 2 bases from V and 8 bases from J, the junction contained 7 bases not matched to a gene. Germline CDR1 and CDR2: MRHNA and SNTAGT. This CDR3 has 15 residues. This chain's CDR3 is CASSDRQGEGDEQFF. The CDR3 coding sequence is TGTGCCAGCAGTGACCGACAGGGGGAGGGTGATGAGCAGTTCTTC.

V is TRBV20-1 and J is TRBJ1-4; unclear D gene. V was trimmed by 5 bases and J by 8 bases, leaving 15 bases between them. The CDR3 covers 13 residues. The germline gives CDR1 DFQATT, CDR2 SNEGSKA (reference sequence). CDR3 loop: CSAWTDLREKLFF. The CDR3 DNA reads TGCAGTGCTTGGACTGACCTTCGCGAAAAACTGTTTTTT.

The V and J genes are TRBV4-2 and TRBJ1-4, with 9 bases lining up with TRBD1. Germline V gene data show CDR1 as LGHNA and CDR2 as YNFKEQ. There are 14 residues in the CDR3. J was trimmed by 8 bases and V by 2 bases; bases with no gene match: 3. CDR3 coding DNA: TGTGCCAGCAGCCAACGGACAGGGGAGGAAAAACTGTTTTTT. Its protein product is CASSQRTGEEKLFF.

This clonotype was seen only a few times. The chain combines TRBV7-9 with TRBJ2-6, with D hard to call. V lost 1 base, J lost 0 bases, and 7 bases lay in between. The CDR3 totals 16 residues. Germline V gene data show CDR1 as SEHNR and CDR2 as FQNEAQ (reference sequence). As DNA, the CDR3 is TGTGCCAGCAGCTTAGTTCGATACTCTGGGGCCAACGTCCTGACTTTC. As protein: CASSLVRYSGANVLTF.

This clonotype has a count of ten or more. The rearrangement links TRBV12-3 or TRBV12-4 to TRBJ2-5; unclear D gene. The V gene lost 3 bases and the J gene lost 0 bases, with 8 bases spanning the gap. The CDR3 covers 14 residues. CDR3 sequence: CASSFMVYQETQYF. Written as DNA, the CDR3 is TGTGCCAGCAGTTTTATGGTGTACCAAGAGACCCAGTACTTC.

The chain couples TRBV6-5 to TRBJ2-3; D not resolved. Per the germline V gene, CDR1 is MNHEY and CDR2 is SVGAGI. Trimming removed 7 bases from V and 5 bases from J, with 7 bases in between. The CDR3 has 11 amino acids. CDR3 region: CASIFGDTQYF. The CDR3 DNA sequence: TGTGCCAGCATTTTCGGAGATACGCAGTATTTT.

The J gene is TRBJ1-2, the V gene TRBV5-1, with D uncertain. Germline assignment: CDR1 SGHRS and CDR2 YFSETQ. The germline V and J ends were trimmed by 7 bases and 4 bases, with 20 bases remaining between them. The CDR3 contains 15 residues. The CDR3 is CASGPIGDRSYGYTF. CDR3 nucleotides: TGCGCCAGCGGCCCAATCGGGGATCGTAGCTATGGCTACACCTTC.

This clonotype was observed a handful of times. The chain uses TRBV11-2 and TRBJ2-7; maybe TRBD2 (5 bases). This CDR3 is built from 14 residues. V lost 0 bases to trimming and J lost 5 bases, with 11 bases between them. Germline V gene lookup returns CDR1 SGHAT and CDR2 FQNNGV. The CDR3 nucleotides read TGTGCCAGCAGCTTAGAGGGAGAGGGTGACGAGCAGTACTTC. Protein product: CASSLEGEGDEQYF.

Written as DNA, the CDR3 is TGTGCCAGCAGCCCATTGGCGGGCTTGAGCTCCTACAATGAGCAGTTCTTC. Translated: CASSPLAGLSSYNEQFF. The genes are TRBV14 and TRBJ2-1, with a possible D match to TRBD2 (5 bases). Trimming removed 4 bases from V and 0 bases from J, with 16 bases in between. The CDR3 totals 17 residues. Germline CDR1 and CDR2: SGHDN and FVKESK.

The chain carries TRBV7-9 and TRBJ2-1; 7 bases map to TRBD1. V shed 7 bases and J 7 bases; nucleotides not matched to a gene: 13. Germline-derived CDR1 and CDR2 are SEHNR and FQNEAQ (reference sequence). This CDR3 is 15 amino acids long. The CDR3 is CASIDAGGRANEQFF. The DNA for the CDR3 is TGTGCCAGCATCGACGCAGGGGGTAGGGCGAATGAGCAGTTCTTC.

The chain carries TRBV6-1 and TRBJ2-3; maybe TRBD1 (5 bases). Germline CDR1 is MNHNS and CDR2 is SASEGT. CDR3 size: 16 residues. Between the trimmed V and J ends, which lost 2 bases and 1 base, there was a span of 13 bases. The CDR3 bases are TGTGCCAGCAGTGAAAGGGGCCTCCCGGGCACAGATACGCAGTATTTT. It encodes CASSERGLPGTDTQYF.